This TCR beta chain was identified in a study of blood T cell repertoires in COVID-19. Turning to the study itself: T cells, B-cell-depleted T cells, or PBMCs provided the cDNA or gDNA that served as material.

With 1 base clipped from V and 2 bases from J, the junction kept 10 bases outside the gene matches. This CDR3 has 17 amino acids. Germline values: CDR1 LGHDT, CDR2 YNNKEL (reference sequence). Source study methods: Researchers report that nucleated cell counts were estimated from reference gene primer amplification. The data were produced by immunoSEQ multiplex PCR, yet TCRdb's version contains in-frame clones alone and is incomplete. V and J calls plus clone size are reproduced from that table; the DNA served to infer D and trimming. The repertoire holds tens of thousands of clones, roughly 70% seen once, with 8.5% to 9% in the top ten.

The receptor comes from a woman aged 70-85 years with acute or convalescent COVID-19. Sequencing was performed on peripheral blood. This chain joins TRBV3-1 (or the pseudogene TRBV3-2) and TRBJ2-7, with 8 positions matching TRBD2. The CDR3, as DNA: TGTGCCAGCAGCCAAGGTTTGCTAGCGGGCGACACCTACGAGCAGTACTTC. It specifies CASSQGLLAGDTYEQYF.